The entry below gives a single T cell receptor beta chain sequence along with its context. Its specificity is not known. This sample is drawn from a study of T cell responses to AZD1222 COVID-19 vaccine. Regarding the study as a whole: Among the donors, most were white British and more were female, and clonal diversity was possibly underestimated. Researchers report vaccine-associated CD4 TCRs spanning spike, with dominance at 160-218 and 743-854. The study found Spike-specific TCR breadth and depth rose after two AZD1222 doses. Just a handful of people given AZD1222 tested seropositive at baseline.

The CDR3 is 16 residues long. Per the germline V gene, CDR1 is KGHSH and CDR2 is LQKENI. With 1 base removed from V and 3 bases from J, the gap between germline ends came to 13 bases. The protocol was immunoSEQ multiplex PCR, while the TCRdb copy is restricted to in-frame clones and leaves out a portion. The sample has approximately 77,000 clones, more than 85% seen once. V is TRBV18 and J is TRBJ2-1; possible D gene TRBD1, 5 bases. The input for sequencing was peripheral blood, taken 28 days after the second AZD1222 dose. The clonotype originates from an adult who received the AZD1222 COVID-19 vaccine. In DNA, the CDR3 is TGTGCCAGCTCACCACAAAAGGACACCTACTACAATGAGCAGTTCTTC. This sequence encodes CASSPQKDTYYNEQFF.